The clone carrying this TCR beta chain was detected only a few times. Antigen specificity is unknown. This CDR3 has 14 amino acids. Trimming took off 0 bases at V and 8 bases at J, with 12 bases between the two ends. CDR1 SGHRS and CDR2 YFSETQ come from the germline V gene. Specimens obtained from alopecia areata patients comprised lesional scalp punch biopsies and peripheral blood. It was cDNA, reverse transcribed from extracted RNA, that served as the sequencing template. TCRdb's copy holds only in-frame clones and misses some; the assay was immunoSEQ multiplex PCR. The sample yields about 69,000 clones, under 75% seen once. This record belongs to a study of CD8+ T cells in alopecia areata. At the level of the study: Once tofacitinib had been taken for 6 to 18 months, 6 months off drug followed.

Study conclusions and caveats: More clonal than normal scalp was lesional scalp, particularly alopecia totalis/universalis. There were also resident alphabeta T cells of normal skin sequenced in scalp samples.

The sequence came from a human donor with alopecia areata. This chain uses TRBV5-1 with TRBJ2-1; TRBD2 is a possible D gene (6 bases). The source was CD8+ T cells sorted from blood, collected at week 0. The CDR3 DNA reads as TGCGCCAGCAGCTTGGCGGAGGGTAGGGATGAGCAGTTCTTC. Its translation is CASSLAEGRDEQFF.